The source of this T cell receptor (beta chain) is a study of shared clonotypes between healthy human individuals (dated by TCRdb to 2019 to 2021). Describing the broader study: The cohort comprised a couple of women and a few men aged 18 to 49 years. For each donor, CD4 naive and CD4 memory were each given three plates, CD8 naive was given two plates, and CD8 memory was given one plate. The study deeply sequenced blood TCR repertoires of about 5 healthy adults to estimate repertoire size and the extent of clonotype sharing between individuals. Libraries were prepared and TCR repertoires were sequenced by different laboratories using diverse techniques, in order to increase sequencing depth and limit assay-specific biases. Per donor, leukapheresis produced somewhere between about 0.8 and 9 billion PBMCs.

Using the deep immunoSEQ assay, multiplex PCR amplified TCR CDR3 regions from genomic DNA. Extracted genomic DNA from each cell subset was distributed evenly across all wells of several immunoSEQ 96-well plates, and each plate was treated as a replicate. For sorted subsets, about 200 ng genomic DNA, equal to some 30,000 T cell genomes, was loaded into each replicate PCR. Purified libraries were quantified with a Qubit 3.0 fluorometer, sized on a Bioanalyzer 2100, and re-quantified with the KAPA Library Quantification kit. Each immunoSEQ 96-well plate was sequenced on its own single-read 150-cycle Illumina NextSeq 550 flow cell. Per the original workflow: Because only junctional sequences without quality scores were contained in the immunoSEQ output, filtering matching that applied to full-length reads could not be performed. To assign V/J genes and CDR3, sequences were annotated against IMGT germline references using PyIR, a Python wrapper for IgBLAST v1.9. Reads were filtered out if the reads had weak V/J assignments (E-value above 1e-6), no CDR3, stop codons, out-of-frame junctions, or ambiguous translated residues. V3J clonotypes were defined as sequences sharing the same inferred V gene, J gene, and CDR3 amino acid sequence. To compute the percentage overlap between repertoires, the number of shared unique clonotypes was divided by the size of the smaller repertoire. RTK rarefaction, the Chao1 estimator, and Recon v2.1 estimates of unobserved clonotypes were used to assess repertoire richness. For all TCRbeta clonotypes obtained by the gDNA method from several donors, generation probabilities were computed with OLGA. Imported from immuneACCESS, the table was reduced by TCRdb to in-frame sequences with V and J called. These copies leave out some clones; in studies compared against another copy, an unresolved V gene accounts for under half, and the cause of the remainder is not known. That table gives V, J and clone size, and the DNA gave D and trimming. This sample is represented by under 2.5 million clones; around 93% of them were singletons. 0.37% of the sample comes from the top ten.

As for this clone: No cognate antigen has been identified for it. Per-nucleotide qualities are absent, and no much larger clonotype sits a single base away.

CDR1 SGHAT and CDR2 FQDESV were looked up in the germline V gene (reference sequence). The CDR3 starts with the cysteine, ends with the phenylalanine, and has 15 residues. Just CDR3 DNA is preserved here, 45 bases in frame from base 1. A distance of 12 bases separates the germline ends of V and J, which lose 2 bases and 4 bases respectively. The donors were healthy, HIV-negative adults who had no recently reported acute infections or vaccinations. Only Caucasian adults living in Nashville, Tennessee, USA were represented among the donors. CD4+ T cells were enriched by magnetic negative selection; naive cells were then positively selected on CD45RA, and the negative fraction formed the memory subset. Blood was obtained by leukapheresis, after which PBMCs were separated by Ficoll-Histopaque density gradient centrifugation and cryopreserved in liquid nitrogen vapor phase. Purity and quantity of every magnetically sorted T cell population were checked by analytical flow cytometry. Genomic DNA was isolated from every sorted fraction and measured by UV absorbance on a Nanodrop 2000c.

Broader findings and caveats from the paper: The genetic and exposure-history diversity represented was limited by the small number of donors. Pairwise subsampling led to the expectation that sequencing depth would affect the degree of clonotype sharing among donors. Sharing across a few donors was observed for approximately 5% of naive CD4, less than 4% of naive CD8, 2% to 2.5% of memory CD4, and around 0.4% of memory CD8 clonotypes. Sampling was restricted to blood, and TCR repertoires in tissues likely differ from the TCR repertoires found in blood. Even with the large sequencing depth, rarefaction of the sorted-subset datasets indicated that sequencing was incomplete. Naive subsets generally had larger estimated clonotype richness than memory subsets did. Clonotypes shared by all four sorted-subset donors showed higher generation probabilities than non-shared clonotypes.

The sequence came from a man younger than 30 in good health. Some clones in this sample may be carry-over from other donors' samples. The sequencing sample was made of naive CD4+ T cells from PBMCs. What this sample's cell subset or site label stands for: CD45RA+ positively selected. The chain joins TRBV11-1 to TRBJ2-1, with TRBD1 as a weak D call on 5 bases. The CDR3 amino acid sequence is: CASSLQLGLYNEQFF. The nucleotide sequence is given as TGTGCCAGCAGCTTACAGTTGGGGCTATACAATGAGCAGTTCTTC.